This entry lists 26 T cell receptor beta chains sequenced from one sample in a study of control samples from healthy donors and cancer patients. Repertoires were generated with immunoSEQ multiplex PCR, while TCRdb's copy carries only in-frame clones and drops some. The sample has roughly 63,000 clones; 90% are singletons. Sequencing was done on a sample of PBMCs. The receptors were gathered from a man aged 55 to 69 with colorectal cancer.

The chain combines TRBV9 with TRBJ2-5; possibly TRBD1 for D (6 bases). CDR1 is SGDLS, CDR2 YYNGEE, per germline. V was cut by 4 bases and J by 4 bases, with 14 bases left in between. The CDR3 is 14 residues long. The CDR3 loop reads CASSPGHIGETQYF. CDR3 DNA sequence: TGTGCCAGCAGCCCGGGACACATAGGAGAGACCCAGTACTTC.

The rearrangement joins TRBV7-2 to TRBJ1-1, with D unclear. CDR1 is SGHTA, CDR2 FQGNSA, per germline. V was trimmed by 3 bases and J by 3 bases, leaving 11 bases between them. The CDR3 extends over 14 amino acids. This CDR3 is CASSFRYGDTEAFF. For the CDR3, the DNA is TGTGCCAGCAGCTTCAGGTATGGAGACACTGAAGCTTTCTTT.

This clone qualifies as medium-sized. V gene TRBV3-1 (or the pseudogene TRBV3-2) combines with J gene TRBJ1-2; D might be TRBD1 (5 bases). With 3 bases removed from V and 8 bases from J, the gap between germline ends came to 22 bases. The CDR3 is 16 amino acids. From germline, CDR1 is LGHDT and CDR2 YNNKEL (reference sequence). The CDR3: CASSHLGQRNGGGYTF. The CDR3 DNA follows: TGTGCCAGCAGCCACCTTGGACAACGGAACGGGGGGGGCTACACCTTC.

The chain joins TRBV7-2 to TRBJ2-3, with 14 bases aligning to TRBD2. The CDR3 consists of 17 residues. V lost 2 bases, J lost 5 bases, and 6 bases stayed unmatched. The germline CDR1 and CDR2 sequences are SGHTA and FQGNSA. In DNA form, the CDR3 reads TGTGCCAGCAGCTTACGGGGGACTAGCGGGGGAGGAGATACGCAGTATTTT. It encodes CASSLRGTSGGGDTQYF.

The chain uses TRBV28 and TRBJ1-5; D is uncertain. The CDR3 totals 15 residues. The germline V gene has CDR1 MDHEN and CDR2 SYDVKM. Deletions cut 1 base from V and 7 bases from J, with 14 bases between. The CDR3 bases are TGTGCCAGCAGTTTATTTCGACGGGTAGTGCAGCCCCAGCATTTT. Amino acid sequence: CASSLFRRVVQPQHF.

The J gene is TRBJ2-2, the V gene TRBV27; weak D call: TRBD2 (5 bases). The V gene's germline CDR1 is MNHEY and CDR2 SMNVEV (reference sequence). V was clipped by 5 bases and J by 3 bases, with 19 bases between them. This CDR3 contains 17 residues. The CDR3, as DNA: TGTGCCAGCAGTCTACCGATTGGCCCCGGGGACACCGGGGAGCTGTTTTTT. It encodes CASSLPIGPGDTGELFF.

The chain combines TRBV30 with TRBJ2-3; D remains ambiguous. There are 12 residues in the CDR3. Per the germline V gene, CDR1 is GTSNPN and CDR2 is SVGIG (reference sequence). The V end lost 0 bases, the J end lost 6 bases, and 7 bases lay between the germline ends. The CDR3 region has the DNA TGTGCCTGGAGTGTACATCCGGATACGCAGTATTTT. Protein: CAWSVHPDTQYF.

This clone occurred once. J is TRBJ2-3 and V is TRBV3-1 (or the pseudogene TRBV3-2); D perhaps matches TRBD2 (7 bases). The CDR3 covers 17 residues. Germline CDR1 is LGHDT and CDR2 is YNNKEL (reference sequence). Trimming took off 0 bases at V and 4 bases at J, with 17 bases between the two ends. The CDR3 sequence is CASSQDFRGGAADTQYF. Written as DNA, the CDR3 is TGTGCCAGCAGCCAAGACTTTCGCGGGGGCGCCGCAGATACGCAGTATTTT.

This chain joins TRBV3-1 (or the pseudogene TRBV3-2) and TRBJ2-3; 10 bases are shared with TRBD2. Germline V gene sequence: CDR1 LGHDT, CDR2 YNNKEL (reference sequence). CDR3 length equals 21 residues. Unmatched junction bases numbered 19, after V lost 3 bases and J lost 1 base. The CDR3 region has the DNA TGTGCCAGCAGCCACGCTGAAGGTACTAGCGGGGCTCTAAGAGGCACAGATACGCAGTATTTT. The encoded protein is CASSHAEGTSGALRGTDTQYF.

The chain has TRBV5-1 and TRBJ1-1, with D unresolved. V was trimmed by 4 bases and J by 3 bases, leaving 16 bases between them. The length of the CDR3 is 15 residues. Looked up from germline, CDR1 is SGHRS and CDR2 is YFSETQ. The chain's CDR3 is CASSLRVPRHTEAFF. The CDR3 nucleotides are TGCGCCAGCAGCCTGAGGGTCCCACGGCACACTGAAGCTTTCTTT.

The chain recombines TRBV2 with TRBJ2-2; D gene uncertain. The CDR3 spans 14 residues. CDR1 is SNHLY and CDR2 is FYNNEI in the germline V gene. V was shortened by 2 bases and J by 6 bases, with 10 bases between the two germline ends. The CDR3 region has the DNA TGTGCCAGCAGTGAACGGTTCGCCCCCGGGGAGCTGTTTTTT. Translated, it gives CASSERFAPGELFF.

This clone was seen only a few times. The J gene is TRBJ2-1, the V gene TRBV11-3, with D perhaps matching TRBD2 (5 bases). The CDR3 has 16 amino acids. V shed 1 base and J shed 2 bases, with 12 bases lying between them. The germline V gene encodes CDR1 SGHNT and CDR2 YENEEA. The CDR3 DNA reads as TGTGCCAGCAGCTTAGCGGGAACGTTGGCCTACAATGAGCAGTTCTTC. Amino acids: CASSLAGTLAYNEQFF.

The J gene is TRBJ2-3, the V gene TRBV7-8, with 7 bases identical to TRBD2. The CDR3 totals 15 residues. Germline CDR1 is SGHVS and CDR2 is FQNEAQ. The V gene end was trimmed by 5 bases and the J gene end by 10 bases; junction bases not matched to a gene: 15. The CDR3: CASSATSAPPPSQYF. DNA for the CDR3: TGTGCCAGCAGCGCTACTAGCGCCCCCCCGCCATCGCAGTATTTT. Drawing the rest from reference TRBV7-8 and TRBJ2-3, the complete variable domain is GAGVSQSPRYKVAKRGQDVALRCDPISGHVSLFWYQQALGQGPEFLTYFQNEAQLDKSGLPSDRFFAERPEGSVSTLKIQRTQQEDSAVYLCASSATSAPPPSQYFGPGTRLTVL.

The count of this clone is one. The chain joins TRBV12-5 to TRBJ2-2; either TRBD1 or TRBD2 may fit D (6 bases each). Between the trimmed V and J ends, which lost 1 base and 0 bases, there was a span of 9 bases. Germline CDR1 is LGHNT and CDR2 is FRNRAP. CDR3 length equals 16 residues. CDR3: CASGLARGANTGELFF. The CDR3 DNA is TGTGCTAGTGGTTTGGCTAGGGGGGCGAACACCGGGGAGCTGTTTTTT.

This rearrangement joins TRBV29-1 to TRBJ1-2, with TRBD1 as a possible D gene (5 bases). This CDR3 has 15 residues. Trimming removed 1 base at V and 2 bases at J, with 14 bases between. Germline lookup yields CDR1 SQVTM and CDR2 ANQGSEA. The CDR3 DNA sequence: TGCAGCGTTGAAGGAATAGGGACTCCAAACTATGGCTACACCTTC. Protein: CSVEGIGTPNYGYTF.

The V call is TRBV19, the J call TRBJ2-5; TRBD2 aligns across 7 bases. CDR1 and CDR2 from the germline V gene are LNHDA and SQIVND (reference sequence). After removal of 6 bases from V and 5 bases from J, the junction contained 6 bases not matched to a gene. The CDR3 spans 13 residues. DNA of the CDR3: TGTGCCAGTAGCGCGGGGGTAATCGAGACCCAGTACTTC. Its protein is CASSAGVIETQYF.

The chain employs TRBV28 and TRBJ1-3, with no clear D. The CDR3 spans 16 residues. Looked up from germline, CDR1 is MDHEN and CDR2 is SYDVKM. Trimming removed 3 bases from V and 0 bases from J, with 12 bases in between. Written as DNA, the CDR3 is TGTGCCAGCAGTTTGGTACCGATTCTCTCTGGAAACACCATATATTTT. Translation: CASSLVPILSGNTIYF.

This clone was observed a few times. The V gene is TRBV5-1, the J gene TRBJ2-5, with D unclear. The CDR3 contains 12 residues. The germline CDR1 and CDR2 sequences are SGHRS and YFSETQ. The germline V and J ends were trimmed by 4 bases and 2 bases, with 6 bases remaining between them. Here the CDR3 DNA reads TGCGCCAGCAGCGTGCGGCAAGAGACCCAGTACTTC. It encodes CASSVRQETQYF. The variable domain in full, with the rest retrieved from reference TRBV5-1 and TRBJ2-5, is KAGVTQTPRYLIKTRGQQVTLSCSPISGHRSVSWYQQTPGQGLQFLFEYFSETQRNKGNFPGRFSGRQFSNSRSEMNVSTLELGDSALYLCASSVRQETQYFGPGTRLLVL.

The V gene is TRBV18, the J gene TRBJ1-1; a possible D gene is TRBD1 (6 bases). V shed 3 bases and J shed 7 bases, with 18 bases lying between them. The CDR3 is made up of 15 amino acids. Germline CDR1 is KGHSH and CDR2 is LQKENI. The CDR3 spells CASSPATGNINEAFF. DNA for the CDR3: TGTGCCAGCTCACCGGCAACAGGGAATATTAATGAAGCTTTCTTT.

The chain recombines TRBV5-5 with TRBJ2-1, with 7 bases aligning to TRBD1. Germline V gives CDR1 SGHKS, CDR2 YYEKEE (reference sequence). Germline trimming cut 2 bases from V and 9 bases from J; bases unmatched to any gene: 5. The CDR3 runs 13 residues. CDR3 amino acids: CASSLGGRFEQFF. As DNA, the CDR3 is TGTGCCAGCAGCTTAGGGGGCCGCTTTGAGCAGTTCTTC.

This rearrangement joins TRBV12-3 or TRBV12-4 to TRBJ1-2; D is possibly TRBD1 (6 bases). V gave up 7 bases and J gave up 4 bases, with 10 bases separating them. This CDR3 is 12 amino acids long. The DNA for the CDR3 is TGTGCCAGCACCCAGGGGCGCTATGGCTACACCTTC. It codes for CASTQGRYGYTF.

The J gene is TRBJ1-1, the V gene TRBV6-5; D not certain. CDR1 and CDR2 from the germline V gene are MNHEY and SVGAGI. This CDR3 is built from 15 residues. V lost 0 bases and J lost 1, with 9 bases in between. CDR3 sequence reads: CASSYSFGSNTEAFF. The CDR3, as DNA: TGTGCCAGCAGTTACTCCTTTGGGTCGAACACTGAAGCTTTCTTT.

The chain uses TRBV7-6 and TRBJ2-5; 9 bases align to TRBD2. The CDR3 runs 18 residues. V was pared by 5 bases and J by 0 bases, with 13 bases of the junction left unmatched. CDR1 and CDR2 (germline): SGHVS, FNYEAQ. The CDR3 DNA follows: TGTGCCAGCAGCCCCGGGGTAGCGGGGGCCCAGTACCAAGAGACCCAGTACTTC. It is translated as CASSPGVAGAQYQETQYF.

This clone was detected a few times. The chain couples TRBV5-1 to TRBJ1-1; maybe TRBD1 (5 bases). Deletions cut 3 bases from V and 4 bases from J, with 10 bases between. The V gene's germline CDR1 is SGHRS and CDR2 YFSETQ. This CDR3 comprises 13 residues. The CDR3 reads CASSYGGSTEAFF. In nucleotides, the CDR3 is TGCGCCAGCAGCTACGGGGGAAGCACTGAAGCTTTCTTT.

A single count supports this clone. This chain links TRBV6-5 with TRBJ1-5; D unresolved. Germline CDR1 is MNHEY and CDR2 is SVGAGI. Trimming pared 0 bases from V and 9 bases from J, leaving 12 bases between. This CDR3 is built from 14 residues. The CDR3: CASSYSAINPPQHF. Written as DNA, the CDR3 is TGTGCCAGCAGTTACTCTGCAATCAACCCGCCCCAGCATTTT.

The V and J genes are TRBV30 and TRBJ2-1; no reliable D call. V gave up 4 bases and J gave up 4 bases, with 14 bases separating them. The CDR3 spans 14 residues. Germline CDR1 reads GTSNPN; CDR2 reads SVGIG (reference sequence). CDR3 loop: CAWIPPWGYNEQFF. The CDR3 DNA is TGTGCCTGGATCCCCCCGTGGGGTTACAATGAGCAGTTCTTC. Looking up the rest from reference TRBV30 and TRBJ2-1 gives the full variable domain: SQTIHQWPATLVQPVGSPLSLECTVEGTSNPNLYWYRQAAGRGLQLLFYSVGIGQISSEVPQNLSASRPQDRQFILSSKKLLLSDSGFYLCAWIPPWGYNEQFFGPGTRLTVL.